This TCR beta chain was obtained from a study of molecular identifiers for immune sequencing clone quantification. MiXCR, applied by TCRdb to the PCR reads, yields one record per CDR3 protein. The data show approximately 97,000 distinct CDR3 sequences, with 30% to 35% seen just once and less than 10% held by the top ten. Sorting recovered naive CD8 T cells on a CD8+CD4-CCR7+CD45RA+ profile. CDR3 length equals 15 residues. The V gene end was trimmed by 6 bases and the J gene end by 4 bases; junction bases not matched to a gene: 8. Study-wide findings and caveats: Sizes of highly expanded clones could be underestimated through identical TCRs sharing a barcode. Clonotypes surpassing 20 RNA copies contained over 98% of effector molecules, versus under 1% in naive cells.

With regard to this clonotype: Its antigen is currently unknown.

The chain carries TRBV12-3 or TRBV12-4 and TRBJ2-5; the match to TRBD1 covers 10 bases. This sequence was found in a human donor in good health. Some libraries in this study had Jurkat cell RNA spiked in. The specimen was naive CD8+ T cells from blood, with Jurkat cell RNA spiked in. This sample's subset: FACS-sorted CD8+CD4-CCR7+CD45RA+ naive T cells. The CDR3 nucleotides read TGTGCCAGCAGCTACTGGGACAGGGGAAGAGAGACCCAGTACTTC. Protein: CASSYWDRGRETQYF.